This is a list of T cell receptor beta chains from one sample in a study of shared clonotypes between healthy human individuals. Only in-frame clones appear in the TCRdb table, and some are missing; sequencing was by immunoSEQ multiplex PCR. There are 2 million to 3 million clones in the sample; roughly 92% occur only once, and roughly 0.15% lies in the top ten. The sequencing input was naive CD4+ T cells sorted from blood. The source is a man younger than 30 in good health. Each CDR3 is given with its conserved first and last residue. D genes are given only for firm matches. Rows give clone size only sometimes, using once, few, many, or a class for an expanded clone.

>TRBV29-1|TRBJ1-2|.|12|.
TGCAGCGTCATACGGACCGAGGCAGGCTACACCTTC
CSVIRTEAGYTF
>TRBV5-6|TRBJ2-6|.|15|.
TGTGCCAGCAGCCAAACATTCACTGGGGCCAACGTCCTGACTTTC
CASSQTFTGANVLTF
>TRBV7-6|TRBJ2-1|once|15|.
TGTGCCAGCAGCTTACAGGGTTCCCTACCAAATGAGCAGTTCTTC
CASSLQGSLPNEQFF
>TRBV28|TRBJ2-5|.|13|.
TGTGCCAGCAGTTTCCCAGGAGGAGAGACCCAGTACTTC
CASSFPGGETQYF
>TRBV10-2|TRBJ1-5|.|12|TRBD1
TGCGCCAGCAGACAGGGGGATCAGCCCCAGCATTTT
CASRQGDQPQHF
>TRBV6-5|TRBJ1-1|.|16|TRBD1
TGTGCCAGCAGTTACCTTTTCGGGAGGGGGCACACTGAAGCTTTCTTT
CASSYLFGRGHTEAFF
>TRBV7-2|TRBJ2-5|once|13|TRBD1
TGTGCCAGCAGTTCGACAGGGATAGAGACCCAGTACTTC
CASSSTGIETQYF
>TRBV18|TRBJ1-3|.|16|TRBD1
TGTGCCAGCTCACCTGTAACAGGGGAGTCCGGAAACACCATATATTTT
CASSPVTGESGNTIYF
>TRBV5-6|TRBJ1-6|once|14|TRBD1
TGTGCCAGCAGCTCCGGGACAGAGAATTCACCCCTCCACTTT
CASSSGTENSPLHF
>TRBV10-1|TRBJ2-7|once|13|TRBD2
TGCGCCACCCCGGGGGGGGCGAAGTACGAGCAGTACTTC
CATPGGAKYEQYF
>TRBV7-8|TRBJ1-5|.|14|.
TGTGCCAGCAGCTTAGTGACCGGGTATCAGCCCCAGCATTTT
CASSLVTGYQPQHF
>TRBV10-3|TRBJ2-4|.|20|TRBD2
TGTGCCATCAGTGAGTCGCCTGGGACTAGCGGGAGTATAGCCAAAAACATTCAGTACTTC
CAISESPGTSGSIAKNIQYF
>TRBV5-1|TRBJ2-4|once|14|.
TGCGCCAGCAGCTTGGTTGAGTCCAAAAACATTCAGTACTTC
CASSLVESKNIQYF
>TRBV11-2|TRBJ2-2|once|13|.
TGTGCCAGCAGCTTAGTGGGTCCCGGGGAGCTGTTTTTT
CASSLVGPGELFF
>TRBV30|TRBJ1-3|.|14|.
TGTGCCTGGAGTGTAGCTCACTCTGGAAACACCATATATTTT
CAWSVAHSGNTIYF
>TRBV5-4|TRBJ1-6|.|18|.
TGTGCCAGCAGCTTACGGGCCGGACATTCCTACGCTAATTCACCCCTCCACTTT
CASSLRAGHSYANSPLHF
>TRBV6-6|TRBJ1-5|.|16|.
TGTGCCAGCAGTTACGAGATAGGGACCCAGGCTCAGCCCCAGCATTTT
CASSYEIGTQAQPQHF
>TRBV5-4|TRBJ2-4|.|15|.
TGTGCCAGCAGCGGGGGAAGCGATGCAGAAAACATTCAGTACTTC
CASSGGSDAENIQYF
>TRBV2|TRBJ2-5|.|13|.
TGTGCCAGCGTTGGGGAGGACTCAGAGACCCAGTACTTC
CASVGEDSETQYF
>TRBV10-3|TRBJ2-3|.|18|TRBD2
TGTGCCATCAGTGAAATATCGGTGAGCGGGGTGAATGGAGATACGCAGTATTTT
CAISEISVSGVNGDTQYF
>TRBV30|TRBJ1-2|.|15|TRBD1
TGTGCCTGGAGTGCTCGGACCGGGACAGGGAATGGCTACACCTTC
CAWSARTGTGNGYTF
>TRBV11-3|TRBJ2-7|.|12|.
TGTGCCAGCAGCTTGCAGGGGTACGAGCAGTACTTC
CASSLQGYEQYF
>TRBV10-3|TRBJ2-7|.|15|TRBD2
TGTGCCATCAGTGAGTCGAGCGGGGGGGTTTACGAGCAGTACTTC
CAISESSGGVYEQYF
>TRBV4-3|TRBJ1-5|once|19|TRBD1
TGCGCCAGCAGCCAAGATCCTTTGGCTGGACAGGGTAGCAATCAGCCCCAGCATTTT
CASSQDPLAGQGSNQPQHF
>TRBV4-1|TRBJ1-6|.|15|.
TGCGCCAGCAGCGGCCGGGACGGGTATAATTCACCCCTCCACTTT
CASSGRDGYNSPLHF
>TRBV5-1|TRBJ2-5|.|15|.
TGCGCCAGCAGCTTGGTAGGGGCGGAGCAAGAGACCCAGTACTTC
CASSLVGAEQETQYF
>TRBV5-1|TRBJ2-3|.|11|.
TGCGCCAGCAGAGCCCAAGATACGCAGTATTTT
CASRAQDTQYF
>TRBV7-2|TRBJ2-3|.|14|.
TGTGCCAGCAGCTTGGACAGCCACACAGATACGCAGTATTTT
CASSLDSHTDTQYF
>TRBV9|TRBJ1-1|.|13|.
TGTGCCAGCAGCCCCTTGGGGGGCACTGAAGCTTTCTTT
CASSPLGGTEAFF
>TRBV7-9|TRBJ2-7|.|13|TRBD1
TGTGCCAGCAGTCGGACAGGGTTCAACGAGCAGTACTTC
CASSRTGFNEQYF
>TRBV2|TRBJ2-1|.|13|.
TGTGCCAGCAGGCCCAACTCCTACAATGAGCAGTTCTTC
CASRPNSYNEQFF
>TRBV18|TRBJ2-3|.|17|.
TGTGCCAGCTCACCACCAGGCGCGACTACCCTCCCGGGTACGCAGTATTTT
CASSPPGATTLPGTQYF
>TRBV5-1|TRBJ2-3|.|16|TRBD2
TGCGCCAGCAGCCCAACCGGACTAGCGGAATCAGATACGCAGTATTTT
CASSPTGLAESDTQYF
>TRBV5-1|TRBJ2-7|once|14|TRBD2
TGCGCCAGCAGCGGGGGGGAAAGAACCTACGAGCAGTACTTC
CASSGGERTYEQYF
>TRBV4-1|TRBJ1-1|few|15|TRBD1
TGCGCCAGCAGCCAACAGACAGGGGGGAACACTGAAGCTTTCTTT
CASSQQTGGNTEAFF
>TRBV2|TRBJ2-4|once|14|TRBD1
TGTGCCAGCCAGGGGGAAGTGTCCAAAAACATTCAGTACTTC
CASQGEVSKNIQYF
>TRBV7-2|TRBJ1-5|.|16|.
TGTGCCAGCAGCTTAGTGGGTGGGGAGAGCAATCAGCCCCAGCATTTT
CASSLVGGESNQPQHF